These 22 T cell receptor beta chains were all obtained from the same sample, sequenced in a study of cytomegalovirus exposure and HLA in healthy donors. Use of 60 Vbeta and 13 Jbeta primers characterized the PCR. Clones were read by immunoSEQ multiplex PCR, and TCRdb kept only the in-frame ones, dropping some. The sample records 100,000 to 120,000 clones, 75% being singletons. The sequencing sample was made of PBMCs. The receptor set was obtained from a man in his forties in good health and CMV-seronegative.

J is TRBJ2-1 and V is TRBV11-3; TRBD1 is a possible D gene (6 bases). The CDR3 is made up of 13 amino acids. Germline V gene sequence: CDR1 SGHNT, CDR2 YENEEA. Trimming took off 10 bases at V and 4 bases at J, with 14 bases between the two ends. The CDR3 loop is CAINREPYNEQFF. As DNA, the CDR3 is TGTGCCATCAACAGGGAGCCATACAATGAGCAGTTCTTC.

The chain links TRBV6-1 to TRBJ1-1; no definite D call. This CDR3 contains 14 residues. Germline assignment: CDR1 MNHNS and CDR2 SASEGT. Between the trimmed V and J ends, which lost 0 bases and 8 bases, there was a span of 13 bases. In DNA form, the CDR3 reads TGTGCCAGCAGTGAAGCGATATGGGCAGGCGAAGCTTTCTTT. It yields the protein CASSEAIWAGEAFF.

V gene TRBV6-1 combines with J gene TRBJ2-1; D might be TRBD1 (6 bases). Germline V gene data show CDR1 as MNHNS and CDR2 as SASEGT. The CDR3 loop spans 14 amino acids. The germline V and J ends were trimmed by 3 bases and 8 bases, with 14 bases remaining between them. This CDR3 is CASSDPVTGHEQFF. The CDR3 DNA reads TGTGCCAGCAGTGACCCTGTGACAGGCCATGAGCAGTTCTTC.

This clone was seen only once. The chain carries TRBV10-3 and TRBJ1-1; D not certain. Trimming took 3 bases from V and 4 from J, leaving 15 bases between them. CDR3 length: 15 amino acids. The germline gives CDR1 ENHRY, CDR2 SYGVKD. The CDR3 region is CAISDPTGSGTEAFF. CDR3 nucleotides: TGTGCCATCAGTGACCCCACGGGGTCGGGCACTGAAGCTTTCTTT.

In its sample, this clone was seen once. The chain couples TRBV14 to TRBJ1-2, with D unclear. The CDR3 totals 16 residues. Germline V gene lookup returns CDR1 SGHDN and CDR2 FVKESK. V lost 0 bases, J lost 5 bases, and 16 bases lay in between. The CDR3 coding sequence is TGTGCCAGCAGCCAAGATTTCGCGGGGTCGAGATATGGCTACACCTTC. Translated: CASSQDFAGSRYGYTF.

The rearrangement links TRBV7-6 to TRBJ2-5, with TRBD2 as a possible D gene (6 bases). The DNA end is more similar to TRBJ2-7, so the J call may be wrong. The CDR3 runs 15 residues. Per germline, CDR1 SGHVS and CDR2 FNYEAQ. Written as DNA, the CDR3 is TGTGCCAGCAGCCCCACGGGACTGGGGCCCTACGAGCAGTACTTC. Translating gives CASSPTGLGPYEQYF.

The chain couples TRBV10-3 to TRBJ1-1, with a possible D match to TRBD1 (6 bases). The V end lost 4 bases, the J end lost 1 base, and 10 bases lay between the germline ends. The germline V gene encodes CDR1 ENHRY and CDR2 SYGVKD. The CDR3 sequence is 14 residues long. CDR3 sequence (DNA): TGTGCCATCAGTGGGGGGACAACGAACACTGAAGCTTTCTTT. Residues: CAISGGTTNTEAFF.

V usage is TRBV7-9 and J usage is TRBJ1-1; 7 bases are shared with TRBD1. This CDR3 is 11 amino acids long. The J segment lost 6 bases and the V segment lost 8 bases, leaving 3 bases of the junction unmatched. Per the germline V gene, CDR1 is SEHNR and CDR2 is FQNEAQ (reference sequence). DNA for the CDR3: TGTGCCAGCTGGAGGGGGCCTGAAGCTTTCTTT. It encodes CASWRGPEAFF. The whole variable domain, filled in from reference TRBV7-9 and TRBJ1-1, reads DTGVSQNPRHKITKRGQNVTFRCDPISEHNRLYWYRQTLGQGPEFLTYFQNEAQLEKSRLLSDRFSAERPKGSFSTLEIQRTEQGDSAMYLCASWRGPEAFFGQGTRLTVV.

V gene TRBV29-1 combines with J gene TRBJ2-2, with D perhaps matching TRBD1 (6 bases). This CDR3 has 14 amino acids. V was pared by 0 bases and J by 4 bases, with 9 bases between. Germline CDR1 and CDR2: SQVTM and ANQGSEA. The CDR3 region has the DNA TGCAGCGTTGAAGAAAACAGGGCCACCGGGGAGCTGTTTTTT. Translation: CSVEENRATGELFF.

V and J are TRBV6-1 and TRBJ2-3; 8 bases are shared with TRBD2. CDR1 is MNHNS and CDR2 is SASEGT in the germline V gene. V was pared by 3 bases and J by 2 bases, with 4 bases of the junction left unmatched. The CDR3 has 15 residues. The CDR3 spells CASSEGGRNTDTQYF. The CDR3 DNA sequence: TGTGCCAGCAGTGAGGGCGGGAGGAACACAGATACGCAGTATTTT.

The chain carries TRBV7-6 and TRBJ2-7, with D possibly matching TRBD1 (5 bases). V dropped 1 base and J dropped 3 bases, with 16 bases sitting between them. The CDR3 runs to 16 residues. Looked up from germline, CDR1 is SGHVS and CDR2 is FNYEAQ. For the CDR3, the DNA is TGTGCCAGCAGCTTAGGAGTACGGCAGGGTGACTACGAGCAGTACTTC. Translated: CASSLGVRQGDYEQYF.

The gene calls are TRBV7-8 and TRBJ2-7; D unclear. Germline CDR1 is SGHVS and CDR2 is FQNEAQ. The ends were cut back, 3 bases at V and 3 bases at J, with 9 bases in the middle. The CDR3 consists of 13 residues. CDR3 loop: CASSFVVGYEQYF. The DNA of the CDR3 is TGTGCCAGCAGCTTCGTCGTCGGCTACGAGCAGTACTTC. Full variable domain (remainder filled in from reference TRBV7-8 and TRBJ2-7): GAGVSQSPRYKVAKRGQDVALRCDPISGHVSLFWYQQALGQGPEFLTYFQNEAQLDKSGLPSDRFFAERPEGSVSTLKIQRTQQEDSAVYLCASSFVVGYEQYFGPGTRLTVT.

This clone was seen just once. The chain carries TRBV11-2 and TRBJ2-7, with a possible D match to TRBD2 (5 bases). Trimming took off 2 bases at V and 5 bases at J, with 19 bases between the two ends. The CDR3 contains 16 residues. Germline CDR1 SGHAT, CDR2 FQNNGV. The CDR3 DNA sequence: TGTGCCAGCAGCTTATCCGCGGGCACGCCTAACCACGAGCAGTACTTC. Translation gives CASSLSAGTPNHEQYF.

The V call is TRBV19, the J call TRBJ1-5; D not certain. Trimming removed 6 bases at V and 0 bases at J, with 12 bases between. Germline V gives CDR1 LNHDA, CDR2 SQIVND (reference sequence). This CDR3 region has 15 residues. CDR3: CASRNQEASNQPQHF. The DNA of the CDR3 is TGTGCCAGTAGGAATCAGGAAGCTAGCAATCAGCCCCAGCATTTT.

V and J are TRBV6-5 and TRBJ1-5; 8 nucleotides align to TRBD1. CDR1 and CDR2 from the germline V gene are MNHEY and SVGAGI. V lost 2 bases to trimming and J lost 5 bases; unmatched junction nucleotides: 2. The CDR3 extends over 14 amino acids. The CDR3 spells CASSYQGADQPQHF. The CDR3 bases are TGTGCCAGCAGTTACCAGGGGGCCGATCAGCCCCAGCATTTT.

A few counts support this clone. The chain carries TRBV7-6 and TRBJ1-4, with D possibly being TRBD1 (6 bases). This CDR3 region has 16 residues. Trimming stripped 6 bases from V and 5 bases from J, with 19 bases between. Germline V gene lookup returns CDR1 SGHVS and CDR2 FNYEAQ. The CDR3 reads CASSYNGGGVNEKLFF. The CDR3 DNA sequence: TGTGCCAGCAGTTACAACGGCGGGGGCGTGAATGAAAAACTGTTTTTT.

This clone has only a few counts. The CDR3 sequence: CSAGGTETQYF. The CDR3 DNA sequence: TGCAGCGCTGGAGGCACGGAGACCCAGTACTTC. This chain joins TRBV29-1 and TRBJ2-5; possible D gene TRBD2, 5 bases. The CDR3 contains 11 residues. Germline lookup yields CDR1 SQVTM and CDR2 ANQGSEA. V was clipped by 7 bases and J by 5 bases, with 11 bases between them. Based on the CDR3 plus reference TRBV29-1 and TRBJ2-5, the full variable domain is SAVISQKPSRDICQRGTSLTIQCQVDSQVTMMFWYRQQPGQSLTLIATANQGSEATYESGFVIDKFPISRPNLTFSTLTVSNMSPEDSSIYLCSAGGTETQYFGPGTRLLVL.

This clone has just one count. Other DNA sequences in the same sample also yield this CDR3. The chain couples TRBV10-1 to TRBJ2-7; 9 nucleotides line up with TRBD2. V gave up 8 bases and J gave up 2 bases; unmatched junction bases: 7. The V gene's germline CDR1 is WNHNN and CDR2 SYGVQD (reference sequence). This CDR3 spans 14 amino acids. The CDR3 sequence: CASSGLASPYEQYF. As DNA, the CDR3 is TGCGCCAGCTCCGGACTAGCGTCACCCTACGAGCAGTACTTC.

This clone showed up just a few times. V gene TRBV6-6 combines with J gene TRBJ2-2, with 8 bases lining up with TRBD2. Unmatched junction bases numbered 4, after V lost 5 bases and J lost 2 bases. The germline V gene has CDR1 MNHNY and CDR2 SVGAGI (reference sequence). This CDR3 comprises 15 residues. CDR3 in amino acids: CASSPTSGNTGELFF. The DNA of the CDR3 is TGTGCCAGCAGTCCCACTAGCGGAAACACCGGGGAGCTGTTTTTT.

J is TRBJ1-4 and V is TRBV7-8; 8 positions agree with TRBD1. The CDR3 consists of 17 residues. The trim removed 0 bases at V and 7 bases at J, leaving 10 bases unmatched. The V gene's germline CDR1 is SGHVS and CDR2 FQNEAQ. Here the CDR3 reads CASSLAFSRGLGEKLFF. CDR3 sequence (DNA): TGTGCCAGCAGCTTAGCGTTTTCCAGGGGGCTTGGTGAAAAACTGTTTTTT.

The rearrangement joins TRBV4-1 to TRBJ2-2, with TRBD1 matching 8 bases. V trimming: 6 bases; J trimming: 6 bases; junction bases outside the gene matches: 6. CDR1 and CDR2 from the germline V gene are MGHRA and YSYEKL. The CDR3 is 14 amino acids. The CDR3 nucleotides read TGCGCCAGCAGGACAGGGGATTTGGCCGGGGAGCTGTTTTTT. Protein sequence: CASRTGDLAGELFF.

This rearrangement joins TRBV7-2 to TRBJ2-2; 7 bases agree with TRBD1. Per the germline V gene, CDR1 is SGHTA and CDR2 is FQGNSA. The CDR3 spans 16 residues. After removal of 5 bases from V and 0 bases from J, the junction contained 6 bases not matched to a gene. CDR3 nucleotide sequence: TGTGCCAGCAGCGGACAGGCCCCAACGAACACCGGGGAGCTGTTTTTT. This codes for CASSGQAPTNTGELFF.